This entry is about one T cell receptor (beta chain). This clonotype appeared many times. Its antigen target is currently unknown. It has no much larger one-base neighbor in the sample; base qualities were not kept. The CDR3 runs 18 residues from the cysteine to the phenylalanine. Only the CDR3 portion is preserved as DNA: 54 bases, with reading frame beginning at the first base. Via the germline V gene (reference sequence), CDR1 is LNHDA and CDR2 SQIVND. Trimming removed 7 bases from V and 1 base from J; the gene matches leave 15 bases unexplained. This entry belongs to a study of T cells in Graves' hyperthyroidism and ophthalmopathy (dated by TCRdb to the late 2010s). About the study as a whole: Peripheral blood samples were taken at the time of initial diagnosis, prior to any treatment. A discovery cohort of roughly 100 patients, 43 with Graves' ophthalmopathy and 55 to 60 with stable Graves' hyperthyroidism, was used to find distinguishing TCR V-J signatures. Whether ophthalmopathy could be predicted prospectively was tested in an independent validation cohort made up of 18 to 20 hyperthyroidism patients plus 17 patients who later progressed to ophthalmopathy. The roughly 94 discovery patients were randomly split 7:3 into training and test sets. In six Graves' hyperthyroidism patients, the study also compared T-cell repertoires from thyroid tissue with T-cell repertoires from blood. Following sampling, methimazole starting at 30 mg daily was given to hyperthyroidism patients, and high-dose intravenous methylprednisolone was given to ophthalmopathy patients. The paper describes TCR Vbeta CDR3 sequencing of about 140 peripheral blood samples, made up of fewer than 50 ophthalmopathy patients, 70 to 75 hyperthyroidism patients and some 17 progressor patients.

General study outcomes and caveats: Sample size was not statistically predetermined, and blinding of investigators to group allocation was not performed. Blood samples also contained most of the expanded thyroid clonotypes (frequency above 0.001), which suggests that blood repertoires may reflect thyroid immune responses. In validation, the model predicted progression to ophthalmopathy a median of around six months before onset, with approximately 68% sensitivity and 72.22% specificity. In cross-validation, a model built on a 13 V-J signature told ophthalmopathy apart from stable hyperthyroidism with under 90% sensitivity and approximately 84% specificity, and in testing the same model reached 80%/75%.

The TCR beta CDR3 regions were amplified from the RNA transcripts. For the first round of RT-PCR on the TCR CDR3, the HTBI primer set was used together with the Qiagen OneStep RT-PCR kit. Libraries were constructed in a second round of multiplex PCR, after which size selection and purification were carried out. The libraries were sequenced on an Illumina HiSeq2000 using paired-end 100 bp reads. Concerning the study's data processing: SOAPnuke was used to process the raw data, throwing out any read that contained adapters or uncalled bases, had a mean Phred below 15, or lacked an exact constant-primer or identifier match. High-quality paired reads were merged with COPE v1.2.5, and unique nucleotide sequences were defined as clonotypes. Clonotypes were aligned to IMGT TRBV, TRBD and TRBJ reference segments using MiTCR v1.1. The analysis included only V-J combinations with a frequency above 0.0001, which together covered over 98% of the repertoires. A TCS score was defined as the ratio of F50 (clonal expansion) to E x V (chaos), with BLOSUM62-based TCRdist applied between CDR3 peptides within each V-J. Welch's t-statistics and random forest reduced roughly 500 V-J features to under 15, which were used in a naive Bayes classifier (R e1071). The raw public reads went through TCRdb reprocessing: fastp at Q25, MiXCR clone calling, in-frame beta chains kept. Each CDR3 protein appears once, grouped with its most common genes and DNA. What appears here as the V and J calls and clone size reflects TCRdb's work, not the paper's. In this sample the table shows about 96,000 distinct CDR3 sequences, about half of which occur a single time. Together, the top ten hold 25% to 30% of the sample.

A patient counted as having stable Graves' hyperthyroidism if no progression to ophthalmopathy occurred over 18 months of follow-up. Hyperthyroidism patients were newly diagnosed, had a disease duration of under 2 months, and were aged 18 to 65 years. The study excluded patients with uncontrolled infections, other autoimmune diseases, pregnancy or lactation. Diagnoses were established on the basis of clinical symptoms, serum thyroxine and TRAb, thyroid ultrasound, and orbital computed tomography. PBMCs were separated from 8 to 10 ml of fresh peripheral blood using Ficoll-Paque density gradient centrifugation. Trizol reagent was used to extract total RNA, and RNA quality was then checked on an Agilent 2100 Bioanalyzer.

The sample comprised blood. Recombination linked TRBV19 to TRBJ2-3; TRBD2 agrees with 9 junctional bases. The clonotype originates from a woman between 35 and 50 years old with Graves' hyperthyroidism. CDR3 loop: CASTSLGGSGRRTDTQYF. The DNA is as follows: TGTGCCAGTACCTCCCTGGGGGGAAGCGGGAGGCGCACAGATACGCAGTATTTT.